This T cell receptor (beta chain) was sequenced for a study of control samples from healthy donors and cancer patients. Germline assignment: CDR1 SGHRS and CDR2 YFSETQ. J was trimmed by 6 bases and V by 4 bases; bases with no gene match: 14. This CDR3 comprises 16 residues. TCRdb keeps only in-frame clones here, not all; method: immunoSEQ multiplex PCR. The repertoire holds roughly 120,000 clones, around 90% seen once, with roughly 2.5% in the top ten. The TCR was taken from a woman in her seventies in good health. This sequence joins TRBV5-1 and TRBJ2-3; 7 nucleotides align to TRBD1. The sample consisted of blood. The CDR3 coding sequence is TGCGCCAGCAGCCTAGAGAGACAGGGTTGGGAGGATACGCAGTATTTT. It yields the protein CASSLERQGWEDTQYF.